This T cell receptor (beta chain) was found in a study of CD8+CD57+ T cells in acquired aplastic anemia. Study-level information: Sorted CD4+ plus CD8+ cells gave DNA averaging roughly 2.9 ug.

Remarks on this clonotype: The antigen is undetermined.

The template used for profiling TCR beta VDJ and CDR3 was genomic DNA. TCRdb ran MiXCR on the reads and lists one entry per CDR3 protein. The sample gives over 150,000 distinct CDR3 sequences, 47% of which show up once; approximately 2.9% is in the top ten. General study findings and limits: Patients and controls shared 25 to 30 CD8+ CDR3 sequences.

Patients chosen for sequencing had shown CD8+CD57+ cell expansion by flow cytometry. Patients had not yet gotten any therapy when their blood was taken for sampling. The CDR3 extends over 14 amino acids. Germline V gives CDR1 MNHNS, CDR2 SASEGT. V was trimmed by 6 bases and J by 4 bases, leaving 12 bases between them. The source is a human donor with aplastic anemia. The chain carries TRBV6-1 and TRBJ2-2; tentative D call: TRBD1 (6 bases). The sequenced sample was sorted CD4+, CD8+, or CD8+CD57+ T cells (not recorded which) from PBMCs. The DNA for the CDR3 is TGTGCCAGCAGACCTGAGACAGGCACCGGGGAGCTGTTTTTT. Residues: CASRPETGTGELFF.